This TCR beta chain was sequenced in a study of cytomegalovirus exposure and HLA in healthy donors. Regarding the study as a whole: The majority of TCR sequences were rare, yet some public TCRs appeared in many donors. A list of approximately 160 TCR beta chains associated with cytomegalovirus was given. When a later analysis compared HLA-associated TCR beta chains with equally common others, the HLA-associated chains turned out to be more clonally expanded and to have lower generation probabilities.

There were likely unrecorded immune exposures, though donors were nominally healthy when sampled. In germline, CDR1 is SGHTA, CDR2 FQGNSA. CDR3 size: 15 residues. After removal of 4 bases from V and 7 bases from J, the junction contained 4 bases not matched to a gene. Of note for this clone: Its antigen is unknown.

PCR employed 60 Vbeta and 13 Jbeta primers. Generated by immunoSEQ multiplex PCR, the TCRdb table keeps only in-frame clones and is missing some. This table has 200,000 to 250,000 clones, just over 75% appearing once. The clonotype comes from a young man in good health and CMV-seronegative. Sequencing used PBMCs. V and J are TRBV7-2 and TRBJ2-1; 13 positions match TRBD2. CDR3: CASSWTSGRGNEQFF. The CDR3 region has the DNA TGTGCCAGCAGCTGGACTAGCGGGAGAGGGAATGAGCAGTTCTTC.